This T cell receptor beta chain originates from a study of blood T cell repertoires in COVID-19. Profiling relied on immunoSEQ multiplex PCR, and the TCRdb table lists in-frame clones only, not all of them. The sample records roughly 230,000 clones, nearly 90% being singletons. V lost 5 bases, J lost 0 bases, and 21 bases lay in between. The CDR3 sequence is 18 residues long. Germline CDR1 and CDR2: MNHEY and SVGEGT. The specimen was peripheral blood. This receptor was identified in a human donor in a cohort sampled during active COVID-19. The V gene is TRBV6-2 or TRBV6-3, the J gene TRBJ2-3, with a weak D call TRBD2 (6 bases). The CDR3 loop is CASSTRGLLPESTDTQYF. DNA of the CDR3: TGTGCCAGCAGTACGAGGGGACTTCTCCCTGAAAGCACAGATACGCAGTATTTT.